The entry below gives a single T cell receptor (beta chain) sequence along with its context. Its antigen is undetermined. V shed 5 bases and J 0 bases; nucleotides not matched to a gene: 9. Germline V gene lookup returns CDR1 MNHEY and CDR2 SMNVEV (reference sequence). The CDR3 totals 17 residues. This entry comes from a study of CD8+ T cells in alopecia areata. Study results and caveats: For lesional scalp, especially alopecia totalis/universalis, clonality was higher than in normal scalp. Scalp sequencing captures resident alphabeta T cells of normal skin too.

The investigators collected lesional scalp punch biopsies and peripheral blood from alopecia areata patients. Both CD4+ and CD8+ T cells were separated by sorting PBMCs. cDNA serving as the sequencing template came from extracted, reverse transcribed RNA. The assay was immunoSEQ multiplex PCR, and TCRdb's table has in-frame clones only and misses some. The table includes tens of thousands of clones, roughly 51% detected once. The sequenced sample consisted of NKG2D-high CD8+ T cells sorted from blood. This TCR was recovered from a human donor with alopecia areata. This sequence joins TRBV27 and TRBJ1-5; TRBD1 aligns across 8 bases. Written as DNA, the CDR3 is TGTGCCAGCAGTGCCGGGACAGGCGACTATAGCAATCAGCCCCAGCATTTT. Its translation: CASSAGTGDYSNQPQHF.